This TCR beta chain came from a study of T cells after yellow fever vaccination. MiXCR was run by TCRdb on the 5' RACE reads, yielding one entry per CDR3 protein. This sample carries about 13,000 distinct CDR3 sequences, 4% to 6% of them seen once, and the ten largest clones take 51%. Trimming took 7 bases from V and 8 from J, leaving 12 bases between them. The CDR3 is 11 amino acids. The germline gives CDR1 DFQATT, CDR2 SNEGSKA (reference sequence). This clonotype was found many times. This clonotype was sampled from a man aged 30 to 45 who received the YFV17D yellow fever vaccine. The input for sequencing was PBMCs, either bulk or a sorted T-cell subset (CD4+, CD8+, memory, or dextramer-sorted; not recorded which), taken 45 days after the yellow fever booster vaccination. V usage is TRBV20-1 and J usage is TRBJ2-1, with D perhaps matching TRBD1 (5 bases). The CDR3 protein is CSVGRLDEQFF. The DNA for the CDR3 is TGCAGTGTGGGGCGCCTGGATGAGCAGTTCTTC.